The rows below give T cell receptor beta chains drawn from one sample of a study of blood T cell repertoires in COVID-19. TCRdb's table, derived via immunoSEQ multiplex PCR, lists solely in-frame clones and lacks some. The sample consists of 77,000 or so clones, 80% to 90% of them appearing once. Source material: peripheral blood. These receptors were obtained from a man aged 45-65 years with active COVID-19. The CDR3 runs from the conserved cysteine through the conserved F or W. D genes are given only for firm matches. Size is omitted from some rows. Given values are once, few, many or a class for expanded clones.

v_call: TRBV29-1; d_call: .; j_call: TRBJ2-7; cdr3_length: 13; clone_size: .; cdr3_nt: TGCAGCGTCGAAGGACCCCGAGGGGGCGAGCAGTACTTC; cdr3_aa: CSVEGPRGGEQYF
v_call: TRBV7-9; d_call: .; j_call: TRBJ1-2; cdr3_length: 11; clone_size: few; cdr3_nt: TGTGCCAGCAGCTTGAGCTATGGCTACACCTTC; cdr3_aa: CASSLSYGYTF
v_call: TRBV7-2; d_call: .; j_call: TRBJ1-1; cdr3_length: 14; clone_size: .; cdr3_nt: TGTGCCAGCAGCTTACTAGGGAGTTTCACTGAAGCTTTCTTT; cdr3_aa: CASSLLGSFTEAFF
v_call: TRBV28; d_call: TRBD1; j_call: TRBJ2-7; cdr3_length: 14; clone_size: once; cdr3_nt: TGTGCCAGCAGTCGGGACAGGGGGTTGTACGAGCAGTACTTC; cdr3_aa: CASSRDRGLYEQYF
v_call: TRBV24-1; d_call: .; j_call: TRBJ1-6; cdr3_length: 13; clone_size: .; cdr3_nt: TGTGCCACCAGTGCCCGGGGGAATTCACCCCTCCACTTT; cdr3_aa: CATSARGNSPLHF
v_call: TRBV3-1/TRBV3-2; d_call: .; j_call: TRBJ2-2; cdr3_length: 15; clone_size: .; cdr3_nt: TGTGCCAGCAGCCAAGGATCAGGATATACCGGGGAGCTGTTTTTT; cdr3_aa: CASSQGSGYTGELFF
v_call: TRBV2; d_call: .; j_call: TRBJ1-4; cdr3_length: 12; clone_size: .; cdr3_nt: TGTGCCAGCAACACAGGGTGGAAAAAACTGTTTTTT; cdr3_aa: CASNTGWKKLFF
v_call: TRBV5-1; d_call: TRBD2; j_call: TRBJ2-1; cdr3_length: 15; clone_size: .; cdr3_nt: TGCGCCAGCAGCGCAGTAGCGGGTGGATTTAATGAGCAGTTCTTC; cdr3_aa: CASSAVAGGFNEQFF
v_call: TRBV5-4; d_call: TRBD1; j_call: TRBJ2-6; cdr3_length: 16; clone_size: .; cdr3_nt: TGTGCCAGCAGCGTACAGGGGGCGCTTGGGGCCAACGTCCTGACTTTC; cdr3_aa: CASSVQGALGANVLTF
v_call: TRBV6-4; d_call: .; j_call: TRBJ2-3; cdr3_length: 15; clone_size: .; cdr3_nt: TGTGCCAGCAGTGAGGTGGCGGGAAAGGTAGATACGCAGTATTTT; cdr3_aa: CASSEVAGKVDTQYF
v_call: TRBV5-1; d_call: .; j_call: TRBJ2-4; cdr3_length: 14; clone_size: .; cdr3_nt: TGCGCCAGCAGCTTGGTCGGGAGTGAGAACATTCAGTACTTC; cdr3_aa: CASSLVGSENIQYF
v_call: TRBV7-2; d_call: TRBD1; j_call: TRBJ2-3; cdr3_length: 15; clone_size: .; cdr3_nt: TGTGCCAGCAGCTTAGGGACAGGGGTCACAGATACGCAGTATTTT; cdr3_aa: CASSLGTGVTDTQYF
v_call: TRBV2; d_call: .; j_call: TRBJ2-3; cdr3_length: 12; clone_size: .; cdr3_nt: TGTGCCAGCAGTGGGTGGCTGGATACGCAGTATTTT; cdr3_aa: CASSGWLDTQYF
v_call: TRBV5-1; d_call: TRBD2; j_call: TRBJ2-1; cdr3_length: 17; clone_size: .; cdr3_nt: TGCGCCAGCAGCCTCTCACCGATAGCGGGAGGGAACAATGAGCAGTTCTTC; cdr3_aa: CASSLSPIAGGNNEQFF
v_call: TRBV24-1; d_call: TRBD2; j_call: TRBJ2-1; cdr3_length: 14; clone_size: .; cdr3_nt: TGTGCCACCTCCGGGACTAGCGGTTACAATGAGCAGTTCTTC; cdr3_aa: CATSGTSGYNEQFF
v_call: TRBV4-3; d_call: .; j_call: TRBJ1-2; cdr3_length: 16; clone_size: .; cdr3_nt: TGCGCCAGCAGCCAAGATCTATTCAGGGTATTGAATGGCTACACCTTC; cdr3_aa: CASSQDLFRVLNGYTF
v_call: TRBV6-5; d_call: .; j_call: TRBJ1-5; cdr3_length: 14; clone_size: .; cdr3_nt: TGTGCCAGCATTCCATCGGGTGGCAATCAGCCCCAGCATTTT; cdr3_aa: CASIPSGGNQPQHF
v_call: TRBV27; d_call: .; j_call: TRBJ1-6; cdr3_length: 17; clone_size: .; cdr3_nt: TGTGCCAGCAGTTTTAATAGCCCGAGCTCCTATAATTCACCCCTCCACTTT; cdr3_aa: CASSFNSPSSYNSPLHF
v_call: TRBV4-1; d_call: TRBD2; j_call: TRBJ2-1; cdr3_length: 16; clone_size: .; cdr3_nt: TGCGCCAGCAGCCAAGGTACGGGACTAGGAAGTAATGAGCAGTTCTTC; cdr3_aa: CASSQGTGLGSNEQFF
v_call: TRBV2; d_call: TRBD1; j_call: TRBJ1-6; cdr3_length: 15; clone_size: .; cdr3_nt: TGTGCCAGCAGTGAACGTCAGGGGGCGAATTCACCCCTCCACTTT; cdr3_aa: CASSERQGANSPLHF
v_call: TRBV7-9; d_call: TRBD1; j_call: TRBJ2-5; cdr3_length: 15; clone_size: .; cdr3_nt: TGTGCCAGCAGCTTAGCGAGGGGAACAGGGGGGACCCAGTACTTC; cdr3_aa: CASSLARGTGGTQYF
v_call: TRBV11-3; d_call: .; j_call: TRBJ2-5; cdr3_length: 15; clone_size: once; cdr3_nt: TGTGCCAGCAGCTTAGTGTCCGGAACGGGGGAGACCCAGTACTTC; cdr3_aa: CASSLVSGTGETQYF
v_call: TRBV27; d_call: TRBD1; j_call: TRBJ2-1; cdr3_length: 16; clone_size: .; cdr3_nt: TGTGCCAGCAGTTTACCTGGACAGGGCTCTGTCAATGAGCAGTTCTTC; cdr3_aa: CASSLPGQGSVNEQFF
v_call: TRBV19; d_call: .; j_call: TRBJ1-5; cdr3_length: 14; clone_size: .; cdr3_nt: TGTGCCAGTAGTATAGATCAAGCCAATCAGCCCCAGCATTTT; cdr3_aa: CASSIDQANQPQHF
v_call: TRBV7-4; d_call: TRBD2; j_call: TRBJ2-5; cdr3_length: 16; clone_size: .; cdr3_nt: TGTGCCAGCAGCTTAGTGGCTAGCGGAATCCAAGAGACCCAGTACTTC; cdr3_aa: CASSLVASGIQETQYF
v_call: TRBV9; d_call: TRBD2; j_call: TRBJ2-1; cdr3_length: 15; clone_size: .; cdr3_nt: TGTGCCAGCAGCGTCCGGACTAGCGGGAGGTATGAGCAGTTCTTC; cdr3_aa: CASSVRTSGRYEQFF
v_call: TRBV12-3/TRBV12-4; d_call: .; j_call: TRBJ2-2; cdr3_length: 13; clone_size: .; cdr3_nt: TGTGCCAGCAGTTTTACTAGAGGCGGGGAGCTGTTTTTT; cdr3_aa: CASSFTRGGELFF
v_call: TRBV27; d_call: .; j_call: TRBJ2-7; cdr3_length: 13; clone_size: .; cdr3_nt: TGTGCCAGCAGTCCTGGGCCCAGCAGGGAGCAGTACTTC; cdr3_aa: CASSPGPSREQYF
v_call: TRBV5-1; d_call: TRBD1; j_call: TRBJ2-1; cdr3_length: 15; clone_size: .; cdr3_nt: TGCGCCAGCAGCTTGGTTGGGCAGGGGGCCGATGAGCAGTTCTTC; cdr3_aa: CASSLVGQGADEQFF
v_call: TRBV13; d_call: TRBD2; j_call: TRBJ2-5; cdr3_length: 19; clone_size: .; cdr3_nt: TGTGCCAGCAGCTTAGGGATAGCGGGAGGGCCCTCGCGTAGGGAGACCCAGTACTTC; cdr3_aa: CASSLGIAGGPSRRETQYF
v_call: TRBV3-1/TRBV3-2; d_call: TRBD1; j_call: TRBJ1-6; cdr3_length: 15; clone_size: .; cdr3_nt: TGTGCCAGCAGCCCTTCCGGGACAGTAAGTTCACCCCTCCACTTT; cdr3_aa: CASSPSGTVSSPLHF
v_call: TRBV6-1; d_call: .; j_call: TRBJ1-4; cdr3_length: 16; clone_size: .; cdr3_nt: TGTGCCAGCAGTGAATGGGGGGGCAGGACAGATGAAAAACTGTTTTTT; cdr3_aa: CASSEWGGRTDEKLFF
v_call: TRBV5-4; d_call: .; j_call: TRBJ2-1; cdr3_length: 15; clone_size: once; cdr3_nt: TGTGCCAGCAGCTCAGGGCTACACGTCTACAATGAGCAGTTCTTC; cdr3_aa: CASSSGLHVYNEQFF
v_call: TRBV24-1; d_call: .; j_call: TRBJ1-3; cdr3_length: 18; clone_size: .; cdr3_nt: TGTGCCACCAGTCGGCGGGGGCGACCTCTTCTCTCTGGAAACACCATATATTTT; cdr3_aa: CATSRRGRPLLSGNTIYF
v_call: TRBV5-6; d_call: .; j_call: TRBJ1-5; cdr3_length: 13; clone_size: .; cdr3_nt: TGTGCCAGCAGCTCGGCCGCGGTGAGTTCTTTACATTTT; cdr3_aa: CASSSAAVSSLHF
v_call: TRBV19; d_call: TRBD2; j_call: TRBJ2-6; cdr3_length: 20; clone_size: .; cdr3_nt: TGTGCCAGTAGTATAGGTCACCGGGGCCTGGGGAGGGTCGGGGCCAACGTCCTGACTTTC; cdr3_aa: CASSIGHRGLGRVGANVLTF
v_call: TRBV3-1/TRBV3-2; d_call: .; j_call: TRBJ2-7; cdr3_length: 13; clone_size: .; cdr3_nt: TGTGCCAGCAGCCAATGGGGGGACCACGAGCAGTACTTC; cdr3_aa: CASSQWGDHEQYF
v_call: TRBV18; d_call: TRBD1; j_call: TRBJ2-7; cdr3_length: 14; clone_size: .; cdr3_nt: TGTGCCAGCTCACCCGGGACAGCTCAGTACGAGCAGTACTTC; cdr3_aa: CASSPGTAQYEQYF
v_call: TRBV9; d_call: .; j_call: TRBJ2-1; cdr3_length: 15; clone_size: .; cdr3_nt: TGTGCCAGCAGCGTAGCTAGCGTGATCTACAATGAGCAGTTCTTC; cdr3_aa: CASSVASVIYNEQFF
v_call: TRBV7-2; d_call: .; j_call: TRBJ2-7; cdr3_length: 13; clone_size: .; cdr3_nt: TGTGCCAGCAGCTTACAGGTCTACTACGAGCAGTACTTC; cdr3_aa: CASSLQVYYEQYF
v_call: TRBV29-1; d_call: TRBD2; j_call: TRBJ2-3; cdr3_length: 13; clone_size: once; cdr3_nt: TGCAGCGGTGCACTAGCGGGAGCGGATACGCAGTATTTT; cdr3_aa: CSGALAGADTQYF
v_call: TRBV4-1; d_call: .; j_call: TRBJ1-5; cdr3_length: 13; clone_size: .; cdr3_nt: TGCGCCAGCAGCCAAGACGGGTGGGAGCCCCAGCATTTT; cdr3_aa: CASSQDGWEPQHF
v_call: TRBV5-6; d_call: TRBD1; j_call: TRBJ1-2; cdr3_length: 14; clone_size: .; cdr3_nt: TGTGCCAGCAGCTCGGGGACAGGAGTTTTTGGCTACACCTTC; cdr3_aa: CASSSGTGVFGYTF
v_call: TRBV7-2; d_call: .; j_call: TRBJ1-2; cdr3_length: 14; clone_size: .; cdr3_nt: TGTGCCAGCAGCTTAAGGGAGACTCTGGCGGGCTACACCTTC; cdr3_aa: CASSLRETLAGYTF
v_call: TRBV3-1/TRBV3-2; d_call: TRBD1; j_call: TRBJ2-7; cdr3_length: 21; clone_size: few; cdr3_nt: TGTGCCAGCAGCCATTTCCCAAGACAGGGGGCCAAGGCGGAGTCCTCCTACGAGCAGTACTTC; cdr3_aa: CASSHFPRQGAKAESSYEQYF
v_call: TRBV4-1; d_call: .; j_call: TRBJ1-2; cdr3_length: 16; clone_size: .; cdr3_nt: TGCGCCAGCAGCCAACCTACATCGGGAGGAAACTATGGCTACACCTTC; cdr3_aa: CASSQPTSGGNYGYTF
v_call: TRBV2; d_call: .; j_call: TRBJ2-2; cdr3_length: 14; clone_size: once; cdr3_nt: TGTGCCAGCAGTACAGACAGGACCACCGGGGAGCTGTTTTTT; cdr3_aa: CASSTDRTTGELFF
v_call: TRBV6-1; d_call: .; j_call: TRBJ2-6; cdr3_length: 20; clone_size: once; cdr3_nt: TGTGCCAGCAGTGAAGTCCTGGGGGGGGCTAGTTACTCTGGGGCCAACGTCCTGACTTTC; cdr3_aa: CASSEVLGGASYSGANVLTF